This record looks at one T cell receptor (beta chain) sequence and its context. Antigen: not known. There are 16 residues in the CDR3. Trimming took off 1 base at V and 4 bases at J, with 16 bases between the two ends. The germline CDR1 and CDR2 sequences are SNHLY and FYNNEI. The sample originates from a study of cytomegalovirus exposure and HLA in healthy donors. 60 Vbeta and 13 Jbeta primers were used in PCR. Produced via immunoSEQ multiplex PCR; TCRdb's table is partial and in-frame only. The table lists about 60,000 clones, approximately 80% of them singletons, with approximately 2.4% in the top ten. The study, taken as a whole, reports: It was confirmed in vitro that three of the CMV-associated chains were specific for CMV antigens. Previous analysis showed most TCR beta V segments were productive about 90% or about 30% of the time.

The sequenced sample was PBMCs. This receptor was taken from a female donor in good health and CMV-seronegative. J is TRBJ2-5 and V is TRBV2; TRBD2 might be the D (6 bases). Here the CDR3 DNA reads TGTGCCAGCAGTGAAGGAGGGAGGCAGTTGGTAGAGACCCAGTACTTC. It is translated as CASSEGGRQLVETQYF.